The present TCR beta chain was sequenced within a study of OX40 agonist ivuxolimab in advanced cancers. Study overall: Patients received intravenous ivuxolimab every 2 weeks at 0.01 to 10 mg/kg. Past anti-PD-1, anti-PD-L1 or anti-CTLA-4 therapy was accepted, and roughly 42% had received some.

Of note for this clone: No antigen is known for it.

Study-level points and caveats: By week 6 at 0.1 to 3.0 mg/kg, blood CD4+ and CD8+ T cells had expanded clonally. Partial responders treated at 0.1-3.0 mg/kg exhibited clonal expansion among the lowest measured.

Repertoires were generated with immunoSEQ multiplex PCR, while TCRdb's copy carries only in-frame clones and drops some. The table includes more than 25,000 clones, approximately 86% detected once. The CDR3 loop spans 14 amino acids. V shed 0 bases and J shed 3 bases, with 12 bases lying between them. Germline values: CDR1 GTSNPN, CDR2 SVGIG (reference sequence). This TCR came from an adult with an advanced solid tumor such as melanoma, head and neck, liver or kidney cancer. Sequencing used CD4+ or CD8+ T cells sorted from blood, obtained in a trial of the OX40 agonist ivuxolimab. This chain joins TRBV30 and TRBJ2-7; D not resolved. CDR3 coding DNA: TGTGCCTGGAGTGTAAAGGGTGATTACTACGAGCAGTACTTC. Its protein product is CAWSVKGDYYEQYF.